This T cell receptor beta chain was found in a study of molecular identifiers for immune sequencing clone quantification. Turning to the study itself: Replicate RNA came from roughly 18,000 or 92,000 naive CD8 cells and was split five ways, and four parts were sequenced.

Germline lookup yields CDR1 SEHNR and CDR2 FQNEAQ (reference sequence). This CDR3 is built from 12 residues. V lost 1 base and J lost 6, with 4 bases in between. In this sample, this clonotype turned up many times. With RNA at 10%, 30% or 50%, naive CD8 libraries came from about 20,000 to 1,000,000 sorted cells. The authors gated naive CD8 T cells as CD8+CD4-CCR7+CD45RA+ for sorting. Library preparation followed earlier protocols using designated TCR primers. A single record per CDR3 protein comes from TCRdb applying MiXCR to the PCR reads. The data show hundreds of thousands of distinct CDR3 sequences, with less than 30% seen just once and about 0.78% held by the top ten.

The sequencing input was naive CD8+ T cells from blood, with Jurkat cell RNA spiked in. The subset: FACS-sorted CD8+CD4-CCR7+CD45RA+ naive T cells. This chain connects TRBV7-9 to TRBJ1-5; no clear D gene. This TCR was sampled from a human donor in good health. Some libraries in this study had Jurkat cell RNA spiked in. The CDR3 here is CASSLDIQPQHF. The CDR3 nucleotides read TGTGCCAGCAGCTTAGACATTCAGCCCCAGCATTTT.